What follows are 19 T cell receptor beta chains derived from one specimen sequenced in a study of post-analysis software for immune sequencing data. Libraries were made from TCR beta cDNA, and they carried unique molecular identifiers. TCRdb re-called the PCR reads with MiXCR, one entry per CDR3 protein. The table has fewer than 850,000 distinct CDR3 sequences, just over 45% seen once. General observations from the study: In patients, about five TRBV segments were more frequent than in controls, with TRBV5-6, TRBV5-1 and TRBV20-1 among them.

These receptors have no identified antigens. The sample was blood. The receptors come from a girl under 18 with multiple sclerosis.

A note on this clonotype: The junction and the germline gene differ at one end; a read error may be behind it. J is TRBJ1-6 and V is TRBV10-3; 9 bases are shared with TRBD1. The CDR3 runs to 15 residues. In germline, CDR1 is ENHRY, CDR2 SYGVKD. The CDR3 nucleotides are TGTGCCATCAGTGAGTCCGGGACAGGGATCTCACCCCGCCACTTT. This sequence encodes CAISESGTGISPRHF.

The genes are TRBV12-3 or TRBV12-4 and TRBJ2-7; 14 nucleotides line up with TRBD2. After removal of 6 bases from V and 3 bases from J, the junction contained 4 bases not matched to a gene. The CDR3 consists of 15 residues. Written as DNA, the CDR3 is TGTGCCAGCAGCCACGGACTAGCGGGAGGCTACGAGCAGTACTTC. This translates into CASSHGLAGGYEQYF.

The V and J genes are TRBV7-8 and TRBJ2-5; 11 bases align to TRBD2. This CDR3 has 16 amino acids. Germline V lookup: CDR1 SGHVS, CDR2 FQNEAQ. V dropped 3 bases and J dropped 4; count of bases not matched to a gene: 7. This chain's CDR3 is CASSLLAGGGSETQYF. CDR3 coding DNA: TGTGCCAGCAGCTTGCTAGCGGGAGGTGGATCAGAGACCCAGTACTTC.

This clonotype has only a few counts. The rearrangement uses TRBV29-1 and TRBJ1-2; D gene unclear. Germline CDR1 SQVTM, CDR2 ANQGSEA. The CDR3 has 11 residues. Between the trimmed V and J ends, which lost 5 bases and 8 bases, there was a span of 12 bases. This CDR3 is CSVPGVSGYTF. Written as DNA, the CDR3 is TGCAGCGTTCCTGGGGTTAGCGGCTACACCTTC.

The chain employs TRBV6-5 and TRBJ2-7; TRBD1 might be the D (6 bases). The CDR3 length is 13 residues. Germline V lookup: CDR1 MNHEY, CDR2 SVGAGI. Trimming left V 4 bases short and J 3 bases short, with 10 bases between. CDR3 nucleotides: TGTGCCAGCAGTTCCCGGACAGTCTACGAGCAGTACTTC. Protein: CASSSRTVYEQYF.

The CDR3: CASSEYTSSYEQYF. CDR3 sequence (DNA): TGTGCCAGCAGTGAGTACACCAGCTCCTACGAGCAGTACTTC. V is TRBV2 and J is TRBJ2-7; D uncertain. Trimming pared 3 bases from V and 0 bases from J, leaving 9 bases between. The length of the CDR3 is 14 residues. Germline lookup yields CDR1 SNHLY and CDR2 FYNNEI.

The rearrangement links TRBV5-5 to TRBJ2-1; TRBD2 aligns across 12 bases. Germline V gene data show CDR1 as SGHKS and CDR2 as YYEKEE (reference sequence). Trimming removed 4 bases from V and 9 bases from J; junction bases left unmatched: 8. The CDR3 has 15 residues. The CDR3, as DNA: TGTGCCAGCAGCCTAGCGGGAGGGCCCTCGGGTGAGCAGTTCTTC. This sequence encodes CASSLAGGPSGEQFF. The full variable domain, completed using reference TRBV5-5 and TRBJ2-1, is DAGVTQSPTHLIKTRGQQVTLRCSPISGHKSVSWYQQVLGQGPQFIFQYYEKEERGRGNFPDRFSARQFPNYSSELNVNALLLGDSALYLCASSLAGGPSGEQFFGPGTRLTVL.

CDR3 nucleotide sequence: TGTGCCAGCAGGAGGACGGCCAACCGGGGAGCTTTCTTT. Its protein product is CASRRTANRGAFF. The chain employs TRBV28 and TRBJ1-1, with no clear D. V was clipped by 6 bases and J by 10 bases, with 18 bases between them. Germline values: CDR1 MDHEN, CDR2 SYDVKM. This CDR3 region has 13 residues.

Note on this clonotype: One junction end does not reproduce the germline sequence, and a read error may be involved. The CDR3 protein is CAGSSTEQYF. As DNA, the CDR3 is TGTGCCGGCAGCTCGACGGAGCAGTACTTC. V gene TRBV7-9 combines with J gene TRBJ2-7; D is uncertain. The germline V gene encodes CDR1 SEHNR and CDR2 FQNEAQ (reference sequence). CDR3 length equals 10 residues.

The V gene is TRBV27, the J gene TRBJ2-3; D call uncertain. Germline loops: CDR1 MNHEY, CDR2 SMNVEV (reference sequence). The CDR3 consists of 14 residues. Deletions cut 6 bases from V and 7 bases from J, with 17 bases between. The CDR3 loop reads CASRFSLARNTQYF. CDR3 nucleotides: TGTGCCAGCAGGTTCTCCTTGGCAAGAAATACGCAGTATTTT.

The rearrangement links TRBV3-1 to TRBJ1-6; no reliable D call. Germline V gives CDR1 LGHDT, CDR2 YNNKEL (reference sequence). The CDR3 is 14 amino acids. Trimming cost V 1 base and J 5 bases, with 6 bases left between them. CDR3 in amino acids: CASSQVQNNSPLHF. CDR3 in DNA: TGTGCCAGCAGCCAAGTACAGAATAATTCACCCCTCCACTTT.

V gene TRBV6-5 combines with J gene TRBJ1-5; no firm D call. V lost 3 bases to trimming and J lost 7 bases, with 10 bases between them. This CDR3 has 13 residues. CDR1 is MNHEY, CDR2 SVGAGI, per germline. In DNA form, the CDR3 reads TGTGCCAGCAGTTATAATCTAGGGCAGCCCCAGCATTTT. As protein: CASSYNLGQPQHF.

The chain joins TRBV9 to TRBJ1-2; possible D gene TRBD1, 5 bases. CDR1 and CDR2 (germline): SGDLS, YYNGEE. Trimming cost V 3 bases and J 2 bases, with 17 bases left between them. The length of the CDR3 is 16 residues. The CDR3 is CASSAGPGTANYGYTF. Written as DNA, the CDR3 is TGTGCCAGCAGCGCCGGTCCCGGGACGGCAAACTATGGCTACACCTTC.

This clonotype showed up just a few times. V gene TRBV6-6 combines with J gene TRBJ2-1, with D hard to call. CDR1 and CDR2 from the germline V gene are MNHNY and SVGAGI (reference sequence). CDR3 size: 14 residues. V was trimmed by 3 bases and J by 7 bases, leaving 13 bases between them. The CDR3 bases are TGTGCCAGCAGTTATGAGGCTTTTGGGAATGAGCAGTTCTTC. It is translated as CASSYEAFGNEQFF.

The chain employs TRBV9 and TRBJ2-3; 7 bases align to TRBD2. J lost 3 bases, V lost 3 bases, and 4 bases had no gene match. Germline-derived CDR1 and CDR2 are SGDLS and YYNGEE. The CDR3 contains 14 residues. The CDR3 protein is CASSGEGGTDTQYF. The CDR3 nucleotides read TGTGCCAGCAGCGGGGAGGGCGGGACAGATACGCAGTATTTT.

This chain joins TRBV20-1 and TRBJ2-7; D gene ambiguous. The CDR3 covers 13 residues. Germline V CDR1 and CDR2: DFQATT, SNEGSKA (reference sequence). Trimming removed 5 bases at V and 1 base at J, with 12 bases between. The CDR3 DNA follows: TGCAGTGCTTCTCCAGAGGCATCCTACGAGCAGTACTTC. Protein product: CSASPEASYEQYF.

V gene TRBV6-1 combines with J gene TRBJ2-3, with D possibly TRBD2 on 5 matching bases. The V end was cut by 4 bases, the J end by 2 bases, with 13 bases between. This CDR3 is built from 15 residues. The germline V gene has CDR1 MNHNS and CDR2 SASEGT. The CDR3 DNA reads TGTGCCAGCAGTGCTTTTGAGCGGTTCACAGATACGCAGTATTTT. Amino acid sequence: CASSAFERFTDTQYF.

This chain joins TRBV6-5 and TRBJ2-7; TRBD2 agrees at 10 bases. Germline loops: CDR1 MNHEY, CDR2 SVGAGI. This CDR3 contains 16 residues. Trimming removed 5 bases from V and 0 bases from J; junction bases left unmatched: 7. The CDR3 spells CASSLRTSGTSYEQYF. The DNA for the CDR3 is TGTGCCAGCAGTCTTCGGACTAGCGGTACCTCCTACGAGCAGTACTTC.

The chain couples TRBV15 to TRBJ2-4; D is possibly TRBD2 (6 bases). Trimming removed 0 bases at V and 1 base at J, with 13 bases between. The CDR3 sequence is 17 residues long. Germline CDR1 is LNHNV and CDR2 is YYDKDF (reference sequence). DNA of the CDR3: TGTGCCACCAGCAGAGATCGTGGGGGGTCCGCCAAAAACATTCAGTACTTC. Its translation: CATSRDRGGSAKNIQYF.